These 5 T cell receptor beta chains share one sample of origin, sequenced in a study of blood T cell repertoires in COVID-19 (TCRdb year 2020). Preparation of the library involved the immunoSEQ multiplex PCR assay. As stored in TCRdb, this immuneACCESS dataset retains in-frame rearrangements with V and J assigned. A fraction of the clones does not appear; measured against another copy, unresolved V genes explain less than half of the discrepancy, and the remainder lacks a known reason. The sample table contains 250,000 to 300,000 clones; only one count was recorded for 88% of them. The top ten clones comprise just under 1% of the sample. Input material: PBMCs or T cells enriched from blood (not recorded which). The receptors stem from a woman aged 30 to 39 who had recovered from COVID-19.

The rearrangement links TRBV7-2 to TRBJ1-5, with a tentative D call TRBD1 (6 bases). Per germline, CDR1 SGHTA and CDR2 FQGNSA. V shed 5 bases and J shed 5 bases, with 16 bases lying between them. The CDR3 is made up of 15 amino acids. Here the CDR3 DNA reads TGTGCCAGCAGCGCCTCCGGGACAAATTATCAGCCCCAGCATTTT. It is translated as CASSASGTNYQPQHF.

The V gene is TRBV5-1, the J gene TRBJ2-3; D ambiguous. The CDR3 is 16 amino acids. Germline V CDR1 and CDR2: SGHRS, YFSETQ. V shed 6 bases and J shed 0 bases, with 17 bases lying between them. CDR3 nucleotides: TGCGCCAGCAACCCCCTTTCCAGTGGTAGCACAGATACGCAGTATTTT. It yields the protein CASNPLSSGSTDTQYF.

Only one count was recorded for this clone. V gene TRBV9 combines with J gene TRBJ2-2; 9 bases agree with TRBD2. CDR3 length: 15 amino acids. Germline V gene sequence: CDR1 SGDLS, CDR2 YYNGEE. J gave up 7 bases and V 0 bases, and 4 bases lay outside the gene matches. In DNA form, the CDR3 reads TGTGCCAGCAGCGTAGGGACTAGCGCCATCGGGGAGCTGTTTTTT. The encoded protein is CASSVGTSAIGELFF. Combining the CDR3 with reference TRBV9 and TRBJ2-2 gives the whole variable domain DSGVTQTPKHLITATGQRVTLRCSPRSGDLSVYWYQQSLDQGLQFLIQYYNGEERAKGNILERFSAQQFPDLHSELNLSSLELGDSALYFCASSVGTSAIGELFFGEGSRLTVL.

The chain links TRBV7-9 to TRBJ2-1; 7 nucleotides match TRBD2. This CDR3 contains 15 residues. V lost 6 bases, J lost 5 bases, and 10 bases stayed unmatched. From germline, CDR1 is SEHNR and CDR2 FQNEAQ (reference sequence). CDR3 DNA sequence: TGTGCCAGCAGGGGAAGGAGGGGAGGGGACAATGAGCAGTTCTTC. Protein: CASRGRRGGDNEQFF. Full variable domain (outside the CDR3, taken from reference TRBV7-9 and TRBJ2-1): DTGVSQNPRHKITKRGQNVTFRCDPISEHNRLYWYRQTLGQGPEFLTYFQNEAQLEKSRLLSDRFSAERPKGSFSTLEIQRTEQGDSAMYLCASRGRRGGDNEQFFGPGTRLTVL.

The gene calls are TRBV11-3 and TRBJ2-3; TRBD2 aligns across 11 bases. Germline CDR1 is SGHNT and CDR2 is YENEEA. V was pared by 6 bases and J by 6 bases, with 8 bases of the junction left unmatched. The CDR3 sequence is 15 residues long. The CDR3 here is CASSLLAGGLDTQYF. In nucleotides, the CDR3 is TGTGCCAGCAGTTTATTAGCGGGGGGGCTTGATACGCAGTATTTT. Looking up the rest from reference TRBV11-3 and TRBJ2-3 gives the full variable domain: EAGVVQSPRYKIIEKKQPVAFWCNPISGHNTLYWYLQNLGQGPELLIRYENEEAVDDSQLPKDRFSAERLKGVDSTLKIQPAELGDSAVYLCASSLLAGGLDTQYFGPGTRLTVL.